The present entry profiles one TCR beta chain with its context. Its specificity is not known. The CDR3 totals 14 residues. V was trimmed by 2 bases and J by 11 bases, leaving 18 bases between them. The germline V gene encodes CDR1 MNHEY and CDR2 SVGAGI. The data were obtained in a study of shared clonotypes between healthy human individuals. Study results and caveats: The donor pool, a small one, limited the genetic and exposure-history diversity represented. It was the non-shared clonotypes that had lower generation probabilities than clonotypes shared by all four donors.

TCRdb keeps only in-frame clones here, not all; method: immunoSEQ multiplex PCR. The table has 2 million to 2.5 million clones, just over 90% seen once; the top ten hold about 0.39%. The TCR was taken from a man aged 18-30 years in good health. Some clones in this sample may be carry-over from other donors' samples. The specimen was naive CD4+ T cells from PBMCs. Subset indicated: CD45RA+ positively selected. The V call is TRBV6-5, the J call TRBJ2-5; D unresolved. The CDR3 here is CASSYRFSSEVQYF. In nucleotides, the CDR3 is TGTGCCAGCAGTTACAGGTTCTCCTCGGAAGTGCAGTACTTC.